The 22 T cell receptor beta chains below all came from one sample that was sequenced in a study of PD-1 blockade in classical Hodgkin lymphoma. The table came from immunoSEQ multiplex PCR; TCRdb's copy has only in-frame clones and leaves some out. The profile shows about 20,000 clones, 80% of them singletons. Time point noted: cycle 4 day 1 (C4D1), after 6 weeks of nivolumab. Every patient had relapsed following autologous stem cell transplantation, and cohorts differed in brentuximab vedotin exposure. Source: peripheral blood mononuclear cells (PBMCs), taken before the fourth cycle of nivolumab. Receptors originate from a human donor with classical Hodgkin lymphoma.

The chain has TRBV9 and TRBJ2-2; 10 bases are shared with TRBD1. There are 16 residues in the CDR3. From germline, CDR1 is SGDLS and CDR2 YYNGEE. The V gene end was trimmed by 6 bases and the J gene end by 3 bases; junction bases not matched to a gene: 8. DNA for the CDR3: TGTGCCAGCACTACGGACAGGGGGGGATACACCGGGGAGCTGTTTTTT. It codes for CASTTDRGGYTGELFF.

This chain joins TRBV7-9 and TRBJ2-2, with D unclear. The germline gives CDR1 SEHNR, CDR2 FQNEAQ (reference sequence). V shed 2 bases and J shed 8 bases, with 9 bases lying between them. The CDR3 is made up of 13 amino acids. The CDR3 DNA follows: TGTGCCAGCAGCTTATCCGAGGCGGGGGAGCTGTTTTTT. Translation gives CASSLSEAGELFF.

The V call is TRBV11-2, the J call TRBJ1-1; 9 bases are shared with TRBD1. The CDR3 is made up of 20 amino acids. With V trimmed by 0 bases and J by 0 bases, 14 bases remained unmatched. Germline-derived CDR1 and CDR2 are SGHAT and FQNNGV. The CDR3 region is CASSLESYRGQRGVNTEAFF. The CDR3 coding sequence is TGTGCCAGCAGCTTAGAAAGTTACAGGGGGCAGAGGGGTGTGAACACTGAAGCTTTCTTT.

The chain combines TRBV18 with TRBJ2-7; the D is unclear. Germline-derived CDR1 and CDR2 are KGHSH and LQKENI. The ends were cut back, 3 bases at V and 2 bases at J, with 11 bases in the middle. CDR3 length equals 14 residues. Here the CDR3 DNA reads TGTGCCAGCTCACCCTCCGGGTCTGCCTACGAGCAGTACTTC. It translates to CASSPSGSAYEQYF.

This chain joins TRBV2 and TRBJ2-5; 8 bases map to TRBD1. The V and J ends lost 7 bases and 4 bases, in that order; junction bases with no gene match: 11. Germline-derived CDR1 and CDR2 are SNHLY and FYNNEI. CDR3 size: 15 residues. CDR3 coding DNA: TGTGCCAGCATCCAAGGACAGGGCGAAGGAGAGACCCAGTACTTC. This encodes CASIQGQGEGETQYF.

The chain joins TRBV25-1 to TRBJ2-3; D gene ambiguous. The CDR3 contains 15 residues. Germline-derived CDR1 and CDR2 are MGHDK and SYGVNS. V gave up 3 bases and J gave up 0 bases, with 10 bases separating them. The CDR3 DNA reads TGTGCCAGCAGTGACCCGAGTAAGAGCACAGATACGCAGTATTTT. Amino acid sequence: CASSDPSKSTDTQYF.

Written as DNA, the CDR3 is TGTGCCAGCAGTTCGACTAGCGGGGGGGCCTACGAGCAGTACTTC. Translation: CASSSTSGGAYEQYF. The chain joins TRBV7-9 to TRBJ2-7; 14 bases align to TRBD2. The CDR3 runs 15 residues. Germline CDR1 SEHNR, CDR2 FQNEAQ (reference sequence). V was pared by 6 bases and J by 2 bases, with 3 bases of the junction left unmatched. The variable domain in full, completed from reference TRBV7-9 and TRBJ2-7, reads DTGVSQNPRHKITKRGQNVTFRCDPISEHNRLYWYRQTLGQGPEFLTYFQNEAQLEKSRLLSDRFSAERPKGSFSTLEIQRTEQGDSAMYLCASSSTSGGAYEQYFGPGTRLTVT.

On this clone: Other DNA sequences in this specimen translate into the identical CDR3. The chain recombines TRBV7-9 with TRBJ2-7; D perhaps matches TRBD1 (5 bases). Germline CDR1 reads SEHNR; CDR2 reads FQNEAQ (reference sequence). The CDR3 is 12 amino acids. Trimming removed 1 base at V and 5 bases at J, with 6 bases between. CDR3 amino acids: CASSLVRDEQYF. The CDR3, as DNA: TGTGCCAGCAGCTTAGTCAGGGACGAGCAGTACTTC.

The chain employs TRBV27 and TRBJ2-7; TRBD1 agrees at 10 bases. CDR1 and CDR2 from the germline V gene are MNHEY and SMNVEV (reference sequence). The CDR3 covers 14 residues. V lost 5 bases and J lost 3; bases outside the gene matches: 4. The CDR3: CASSAGTGVYEQYF. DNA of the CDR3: TGTGCCAGCAGTGCCGGGACAGGGGTCTACGAGCAGTACTTC.

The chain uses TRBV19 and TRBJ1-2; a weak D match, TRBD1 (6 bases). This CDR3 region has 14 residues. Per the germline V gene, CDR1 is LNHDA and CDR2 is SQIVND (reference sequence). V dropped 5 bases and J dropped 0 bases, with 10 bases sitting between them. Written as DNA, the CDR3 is TGTGCCAGTAGTGTCAGGACAGCTAACTATGGCTACACCTTC. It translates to CASSVRTANYGYTF. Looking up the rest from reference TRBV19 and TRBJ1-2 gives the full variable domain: DGGITQSPKYLFRKEGQNVTLSCEQNLNHDAMYWYRQDPGQGLRLIYYSQIVNDFQKGDIAEGYSVSREKKESFPLTVTSAQKNPTAFYLCASSVRTANYGYTFGSGTRLTVV.

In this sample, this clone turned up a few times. The CDR3 protein is CASSLDSTSGEYEQFF. CDR3 DNA: TGTGCCAGCAGCTTAGATTCTACTAGCGGGGAGTATGAGCAGTTCTTC. V gene TRBV11-3 combines with J gene TRBJ2-1; 10 bases are a match to TRBD2. The length of the CDR3 is 16 residues. With V trimmed by 0 bases and J by 8 bases, 7 bases remained unmatched. CDR1 is SGHNT, CDR2 YENEEA, per germline.

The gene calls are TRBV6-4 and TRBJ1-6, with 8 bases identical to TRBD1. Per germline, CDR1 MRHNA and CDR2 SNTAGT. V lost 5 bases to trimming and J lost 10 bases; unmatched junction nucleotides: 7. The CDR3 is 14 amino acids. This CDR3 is CASSLTGGESPLHF. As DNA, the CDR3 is TGTGCCAGCAGTCTTACAGGGGGAGAATCACCCCTCCACTTT.

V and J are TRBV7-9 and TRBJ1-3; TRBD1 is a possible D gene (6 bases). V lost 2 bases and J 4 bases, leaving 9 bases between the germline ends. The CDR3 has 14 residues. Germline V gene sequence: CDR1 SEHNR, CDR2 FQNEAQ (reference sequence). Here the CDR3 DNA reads TGTGCCAGCAGCTTATTGGGGACAGGAAACACCATATATTTT. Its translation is CASSLLGTGNTIYF.

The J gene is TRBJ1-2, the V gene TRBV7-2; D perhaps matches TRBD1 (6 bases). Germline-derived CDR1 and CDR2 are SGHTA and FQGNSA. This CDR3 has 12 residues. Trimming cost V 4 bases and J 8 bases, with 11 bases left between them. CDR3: CASSSNRAGYTF. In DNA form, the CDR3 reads TGTGCCAGCAGCTCGAACAGGGCGGGCTACACCTTC. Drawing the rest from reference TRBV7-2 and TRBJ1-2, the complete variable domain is GAGVSQSPSNKVTEKGKDVELRCDPISGHTALYWYRQSLGQGLEFLIYFQGNSAPDKSGLPSDRFSAERTGGSVSTLTIQRTQQEDSAVYLCASSSNRAGYTFGSGTRLTVV.

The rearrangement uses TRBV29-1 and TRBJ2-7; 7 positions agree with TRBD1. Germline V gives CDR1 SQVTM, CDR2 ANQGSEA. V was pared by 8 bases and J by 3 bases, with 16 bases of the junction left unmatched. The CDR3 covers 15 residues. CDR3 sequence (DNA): TGCAGCTTCACAACCGGGACAGCCTCAATCTACGAGCAGTACTTC. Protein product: CSFTTGTASIYEQYF.

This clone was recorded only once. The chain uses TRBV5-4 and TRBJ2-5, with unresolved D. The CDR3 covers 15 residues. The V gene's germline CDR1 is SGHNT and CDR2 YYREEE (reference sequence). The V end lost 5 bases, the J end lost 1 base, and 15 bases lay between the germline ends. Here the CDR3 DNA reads TGTGCCAGCAGGTCAAGTCCGAATGTCCAAGAGACCCAGTACTTC. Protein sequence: CASRSSPNVQETQYF.

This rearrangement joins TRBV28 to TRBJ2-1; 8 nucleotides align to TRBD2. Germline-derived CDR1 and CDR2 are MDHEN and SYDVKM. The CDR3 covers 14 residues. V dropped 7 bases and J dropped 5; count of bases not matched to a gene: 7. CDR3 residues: CASKSGGAHNEQFF. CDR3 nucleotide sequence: TGTGCCAGCAAGAGCGGGGGAGCCCACAATGAGCAGTTCTTC. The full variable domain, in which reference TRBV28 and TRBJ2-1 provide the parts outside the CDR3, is DVKVTQSSRYLVKRTGEKVFLECVQDMDHENMFWYRQDPGLGLRLIYFSYDVKMKEKGDIPEGYSVSREKKERFSLILESASTNQTSMYLCASKSGGAHNEQFFGPGTRLTVL.

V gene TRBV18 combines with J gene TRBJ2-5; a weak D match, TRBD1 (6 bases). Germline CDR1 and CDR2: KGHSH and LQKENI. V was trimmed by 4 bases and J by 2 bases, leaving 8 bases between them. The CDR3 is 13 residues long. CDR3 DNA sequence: TGTGCCAGCTCACACGGACAGCAAGAGACCCAGTACTTC. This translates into CASSHGQQETQYF.

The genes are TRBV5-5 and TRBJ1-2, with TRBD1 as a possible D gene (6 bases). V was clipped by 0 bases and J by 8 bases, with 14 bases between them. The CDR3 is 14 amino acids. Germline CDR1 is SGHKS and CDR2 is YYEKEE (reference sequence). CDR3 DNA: TGTGCCAGCAGCTTGGAGGGGGTCCTTTCCGGCTACACCTTC. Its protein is CASSLEGVLSGYTF.

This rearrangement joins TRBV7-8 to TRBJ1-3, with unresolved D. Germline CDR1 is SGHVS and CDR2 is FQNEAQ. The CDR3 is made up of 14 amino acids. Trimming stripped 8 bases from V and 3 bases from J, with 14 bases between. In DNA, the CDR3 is TGTGCCAGCGCTAAAGCGGTAATTGGAAACACCATATATTTT. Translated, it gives CASAKAVIGNTIYF.

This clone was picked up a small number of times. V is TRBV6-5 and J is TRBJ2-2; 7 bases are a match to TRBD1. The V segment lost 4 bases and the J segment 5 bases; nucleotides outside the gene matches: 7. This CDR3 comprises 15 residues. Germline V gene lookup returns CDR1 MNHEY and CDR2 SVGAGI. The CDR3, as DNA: TGTGCCAGCAGTTTCCGGCCACAGGGGACCGGGGAGCTGTTTTTT. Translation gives CASSFRPQGTGELFF.

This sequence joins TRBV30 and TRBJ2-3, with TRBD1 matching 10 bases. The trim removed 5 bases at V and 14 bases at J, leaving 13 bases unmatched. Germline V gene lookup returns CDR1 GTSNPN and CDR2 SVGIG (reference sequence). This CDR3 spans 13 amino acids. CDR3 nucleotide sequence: TGTGCCTGGGAGGGACAGGGGTCAGATATGCGGTATTTT. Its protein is CAWEGQGSDMRYF.